The clone carrying this TCR beta chain was seen a few times. Its matching antigen is unknown. The entry originates in a study of T cell repertoires in cytomegalovirus infection. Study-level background: Public TCR beta signatures marked donors with CMV infection and the matching HLA.

TCRdb recomputed calls from the reads with MiXCR, one row per CDR3 protein. The sample has 100,000 to 150,000 distinct CDR3 sequences; 20% to 30% are singletons. This CDR3 comprises 16 residues. V lost 0 bases, J lost 0 bases, and 9 bases lay in between. In germline, CDR1 is LNHDA, CDR2 SQIVND (reference sequence). The rearrangement joins TRBV19 to TRBJ2-1; TRBD2 is a possible D gene (5 bases). Sequencing input: PBMCs, sequenced either directly or after in vitro stimulation (not recorded which). The receptor was derived from a human donor in good health (CMV status not recorded). Some clones in this sample may be carry-over from other donors' samples. The CDR3 loop is CASSIDPSGSYNEQFF. CDR3 nucleotides: TGTGCCAGTAGTATAGATCCCAGCGGCTCCTACAATGAGCAGTTCTTC.